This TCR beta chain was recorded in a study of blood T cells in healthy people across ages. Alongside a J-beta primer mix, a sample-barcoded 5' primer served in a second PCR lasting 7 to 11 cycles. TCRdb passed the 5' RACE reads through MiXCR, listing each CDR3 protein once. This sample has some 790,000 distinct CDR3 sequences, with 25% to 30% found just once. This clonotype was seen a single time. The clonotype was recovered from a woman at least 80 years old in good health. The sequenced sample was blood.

Written as DNA, the CDR3 is TGTGCCAGCAGTGAAATCAGCTCTGGAAACACCATATATTTT. Its protein product is CASSEISSGNTIYF. The gene calls are TRBV6-1 and TRBJ1-3, with D unclear. The CDR3 has 14 residues. Germline loops: CDR1 MNHNS, CDR2 SASEGT. The V gene lost 2 bases and the J gene lost 0 bases, with 5 bases spanning the gap.